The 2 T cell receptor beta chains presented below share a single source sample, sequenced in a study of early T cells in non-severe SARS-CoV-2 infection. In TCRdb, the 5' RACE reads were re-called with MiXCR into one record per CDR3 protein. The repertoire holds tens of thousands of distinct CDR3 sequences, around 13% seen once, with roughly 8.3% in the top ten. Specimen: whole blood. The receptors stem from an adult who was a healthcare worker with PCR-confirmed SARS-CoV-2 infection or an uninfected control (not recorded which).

The chain's CDR3 is CASSWTENQPQHF. The CDR3 nucleotides read TGTGCCAGCAGCTGGACCGAGAATCAGCCCCAGCATTTT. The chain uses TRBV12-3 or TRBV12-4 and TRBJ1-5, with unresolved D. The CDR3 spans 13 residues. The V end was cut by 6 bases, the J end by 4 bases, with 10 bases between.

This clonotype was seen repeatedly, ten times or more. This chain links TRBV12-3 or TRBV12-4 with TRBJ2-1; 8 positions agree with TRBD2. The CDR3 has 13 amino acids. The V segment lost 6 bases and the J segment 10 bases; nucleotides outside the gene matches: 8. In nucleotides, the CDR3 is TGTGCCAGCAGCATACTAGCGGAGGGGGAGCAGTTCTTC. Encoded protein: CASSILAEGEQFF.